The 11 T cell receptor beta chains presented below share a single source sample, sequenced in a study of T cell responses to AZD1222 COVID-19 vaccine. The data were produced by immunoSEQ multiplex PCR, yet TCRdb's version contains in-frame clones alone and is incomplete. The repertoire consists of around 180,000 clones, with 70% to 90% occurring once and the leading ten covering 0.4% to 0.5%. The material was peripheral blood, obtained on day 0 of AZD1222 vaccination. These receptors were obtained from an adult in good health.

This clone occurred a few times. CDR3 sequence: CASRSSDGASDTQYF. The CDR3 nucleotides read TGTGCCAGCAGGTCCTCGGACGGCGCCTCAGATACGCAGTATTTT. V and J are TRBV28 and TRBJ2-3; D is uncertain. This CDR3 has 15 residues. V was clipped by 6 bases and J by 4 bases, with 17 bases between them. Germline V gene sequence: CDR1 MDHEN, CDR2 SYDVKM.

The V gene is TRBV9, the J gene TRBJ2-3; D is possibly TRBD1 or TRBD2 (5 bases each). Germline V gene lookup returns CDR1 SGDLS and CDR2 YYNGEE. V was pared by 0 bases and J by 4 bases, with 6 bases between. This CDR3 comprises 13 residues. The CDR3, as DNA: TGTGCCAGCAGCGTAGGGGGGTCAGATACGCAGTATTTT. It translates to CASSVGGSDTQYF.

This clone was counted only a few times. The chain recombines TRBV28 with TRBJ1-3, with D hard to call. The germline gives CDR1 MDHEN, CDR2 SYDVKM. Trimming pared 1 base from V and 4 bases from J, leaving 11 bases between. The CDR3 has 15 residues. The CDR3 loop reads CASSLFAGNGNTIYF. DNA of the CDR3: TGTGCCAGCAGTTTATTCGCTGGAAACGGAAACACCATATATTTT.

This clone was recorded only once. The gene calls are TRBV9 and TRBJ1-5; no firm D call. V was clipped by 8 bases and J by 1 base, with 19 bases between them. The CDR3 totals 16 residues. Germline values: CDR1 SGDLS, CDR2 YYNGEE. The CDR3 nucleotides read TGTGCCAGGCCCTCTCCCGGTTTTCCCAGCAATCAGCCCCAGCATTTT. The encoded protein is CARPSPGFPSNQPQHF.

The chain combines TRBV18 with TRBJ2-7; D call uncertain. CDR3 length equals 15 residues. CDR1 and CDR2 (germline): KGHSH, LQKENI. V gave up 3 bases and J gave up 7 bases, with 19 bases separating them. CDR3 nucleotides: TGTGCCAGCTCACCTGACGCAGGCAGGATGGGGGAGCAGTACTTC. Encoded protein: CASSPDAGRMGEQYF.

The chain has TRBV18 and TRBJ2-7; no definite D call. The CDR3 sequence is 12 residues long. Germline V CDR1 and CDR2: KGHSH, LQKENI. The germline V and J ends were trimmed by 6 bases and 3 bases, with 9 bases remaining between them. CDR3 loop: CASSQDGYEQYF. CDR3 DNA sequence: TGTGCCAGCTCGCAGGACGGCTACGAGCAGTACTTC.

V and J are TRBV9 and TRBJ2-2; D not certain. V lost 3 bases and J 6 bases, leaving 6 bases between the germline ends. The CDR3 is made up of 12 amino acids. Germline V gene sequence: CDR1 SGDLS, CDR2 YYNGEE. CDR3 DNA: TGTGCCAGCAGCGAGGGCTCCGGGGAGCTGTTTTTT. Translated: CASSEGSGELFF.

This chain joins TRBV24-1 and TRBJ2-5; 7 positions match TRBD1. The germline V gene has CDR1 KGHDR and CDR2 SFDVKD. V lost 2 bases to trimming and J lost 1 base; unmatched junction nucleotides: 6. The CDR3 runs 16 residues. For the CDR3, the DNA is TGTGCCACCAGTGATTCCCCGGGACAGCTCCAAGAGACCCAGTACTTC. As protein: CATSDSPGQLQETQYF.

This rearrangement joins TRBV7-9 to TRBJ2-5; tentatively, D is TRBD1 (6 bases). Looked up from germline, CDR1 is SEHNR and CDR2 is FQNEAQ (reference sequence). Trimming removed 4 bases from V and 7 bases from J, with 13 bases in between. CDR3 size: 13 residues. CDR3 amino acids: CASSSSQGLTQYF. DNA of the CDR3: TGTGCCAGCAGCTCTTCCCAGGGGCTGACCCAGTACTTC.

The chain couples TRBV6-1 to TRBJ1-2; D possibly corresponds to TRBD1 (6 bases). Trimming left V 3 bases short and J 6 bases short, with 14 bases between. This CDR3 spans 14 amino acids. Germline V gene sequence: CDR1 MNHNS, CDR2 SASEGT. The CDR3: CASSDPTGRNGYTF. CDR3 nucleotides: TGTGCCAGCAGTGACCCAACAGGGCGAAATGGCTACACCTTC.

The chain uses TRBV2 and TRBJ2-7; possible D gene TRBD2, 6 bases. Germline assignment: CDR1 SNHLY and CDR2 FYNNEI. The CDR3 contains 15 residues. V was cut by 5 bases and J by 2 bases, with 16 bases left in between. CDR3 bases: TGTGCCAGCAGTTCCTCGGCGGGATCCCCCTACGAGCAGTACTTC. It yields the protein CASSSSAGSPYEQYF.